This T cell receptor beta chain was recovered during a study of CXCR3-negative and CXCR3-positive naive CD8 T cells. Turning to this clonotype: What it binds is unknown.

Study outcomes and limitations: Comparison of naive subsets found surface CD5 to be comparable, and TCR strength was inferred on the basis of TRB CDR3 properties. Naive cells used TRBV-TRBJ genes in much the same way whether CXCR3-negative or CXCR3-positive; memory cells did not. TRB CDR3 hydrophobicity was greater in CXCR3-positive naive cells than in CXCR3-negative naive cells. Memory CD8+ cells showed much lower diversity, while both naive subsets displayed comparably high diversity.

UMI-tagged TRB cDNA libraries were built via 5' RACE. TCRdb reprocessed the 5' RACE reads and stores each CDR3 protein as one record, lacking DNA. The specimen's table records 130,000 to 150,000 distinct CDR3 sequences. The material sequenced was naive CXCR3+ CD8+ T cells from blood. Subset indicated: CD45RO-CCR7+CD27+CD95- naive CD8+ T cells expressing CXCR3 (TNR3+). This receptor was identified in a human donor in good health. Some clones in this sample may be carry-over from other donors' samples.

This CDR3 is CASSPTLDAEQFF. The chain recombines TRBV11-1 with TRBJ2-1. From germline, CDR1 is SGHAT and CDR2 FQDESV (reference sequence). The CDR3 totals 13 residues.